This T cell receptor beta chain was identified during a study of CD8+ T cells in alopecia areata. Following RNA extraction, reverse transcription yielded cDNA that acted as the sequencing template. This table comes from immunoSEQ multiplex PCR, and its TCRdb copy is limited to in-frame clones, with some not included. The sample yields 290,000 or so clones, without any singletons. The length of the CDR3 is 16 residues. V was clipped by 1 base and J by 5 bases; unmatched bases: 6. Germline loops: CDR1 LGHNA, CDR2 YNLKQL (reference sequence). Markers used for sorting pooled cutaneous lymph node cells were CD4, CD8alpha, NKG2D, NKG2ACE and others. A remark on this clone: Any gene name here is a mouse gene name. The read terminates 4 residues before the CDR3 end, so the remaining end is supplied by the germline J gene.

The sequencing input was CD4+ T cells sorted from a lymph node. The rearrangement joins TRBV5 to TRBJ2-2; 8 nucleotides agree with TRBD2. This receptor was identified in a C3H/HeJ mouse with alopecia areata. Mouse MHC haplotype: H2-k. Incomplete CDR3 DNA: TGTGCCAGCAGCCAAGTAGACGACTGGGGTACCGGG. Translation: CASSQVDDWGTG. The full CDR3 protein is CASSQVDDWGTGQLYF.